The rows below give T cell receptor beta chains drawn from one sample of a study of regulatory T cells in long-lasting Graves disease. In TCRdb, the multiplex PCR reads were re-called with MiXCR into one record per CDR3 protein. The table includes about 440,000 distinct CDR3 sequences, about 16% detected once. These records were also assigned to another study, of T cells in Graves' hyperthyroidism and ophthalmopathy.

Sample: peripheral blood mononuclear cells (PBMCs), taken at new diagnosis, from a patient treated with antithyroid drugs. These receptor sequences come from a woman between 18 and 30 years old with Graves disease. Both conserved end residues are part of each CDR3. The D gene is left open where the match is weak. Some rows mark clone size as missing; the rest say once, few, many or name a class of expanded clone.

j_call d_call clone_size v_call cdr3_aa cdr3_nt
TRBJ2-7 TRBD1 few TRBV12-3/TRBV12-4 CASSLTGWDEQYF TGTGCCAGCAGTTTGACAGGGTGGGACGAGCAGTACTTC
TRBJ2-1 - - TRBV20-1 CSATDPNEQFF TGCAGTGCAACTGACCCGAATGAGCAGTTCTTC
TRBJ2-2 TRBD1 few TRBV20-1 CSARQPPGQGAVNTGELFF TGCAGTGCTAGACAACCCCCGGGACAGGGGGCGGTGAACACCGGGGAGCTGTTTTTT
TRBJ1-4 - once TRBV7-2 CASSLKGGRGEKLFF TGTGCCAGCAGCTTAAAGGGGGGGCGCGGTGAAAAACTGTTTTTT
TRBJ1-1 TRBD1 - TRBV27 CASSFETGGYTEAFF TGTGCCAGCAGTTTTGAGACAGGGGGATACACTGAAGCTTTCTTT
TRBJ1-3 - - TRBV7-2 CASSRTGEGNTIYF TGTGCCAGCAGCCGCACAGGAGAGGGAAACACCATATATTTT
TRBJ2-2 - few TRBV13 CASSSETGTLNTGELFF TGTGCCAGCAGCTCGGAAACCGGGACTCTTAACACCGGGGAGCTGTTTTTT
TRBJ2-1 TRBD2 many TRBV27 CASTLTGLAGGVDEQFF TGTGCCAGCACCCTAACGGGACTAGCGGGAGGTGTCGATGAGCAGTTCTTC
TRBJ2-7 TRBD1 many TRBV27 CASSLTRDRGSYEQYF TGTGCCAGCAGTTTAACCCGGGACAGGGGCTCCTACGAGCAGTACTTC
TRBJ2-1 - many TRBV7-9 CASSLEWRSSYNEQFF TGTGCCAGCAGCTTAGAATGGCGCAGCTCCTACAATGAGCAGTTCTTC
TRBJ2-1 - - TRBV10-1 CASSESGAYNEQFF TGCGCCAGCAGTGAGTCGGGGGCCTACAATGAGCAGTTCTTC
TRBJ2-1 TRBD2 - TRBV12-3/TRBV12-4 CASRIAGGFNEQFF TGTGCCAGCAGGATAGCGGGAGGCTTCAATGAGCAGTTCTTC
TRBJ2-5 - few TRBV12-3/TRBV12-4 CASSGRSRTQETQYF TGTGCCAGCAGTGGCCGAAGTAGGACGCAAGAGACCCAGTACTTC
TRBJ2-3 - many TRBV29-1 CSVDEVVRDTQYF TGCAGCGTTGACGAGGTCGTTCGGGATACGCAGTATTTT
TRBJ2-1 - - TRBV6-2/TRBV6-3 CASSDPKEGIYNERFF TGTGCCAGCAGTGACCCAAAGGAGGGGATATACAATGAGCGGTTCTTC
TRBJ2-4 - many TRBV12-3/TRBV12-4 CASSYDNRNIQYF TGTGCCAGCAGTTATGATAACAGGAACATTCAGTACTTC
TRBJ2-7 TRBD1 few TRBV12-3/TRBV12-4 CASSPLRDRAEQYF TGTGCCAGCAGTCCACTCCGGGACAGGGCCGAGCAGTACTTC
TRBJ2-1 - - TRBV10-3 CAISAARDGNEQFF TGTGCCATCAGTGCCGCCAGGGACGGCAATGAGCAGTTCTTC
TRBJ1-1 - - TRBV4-3 CASSQGRQSVAFF TGCGCCAGCAGCCAAGGTCGCCAATCCGTAGCTTTCTTT
TRBJ2-7 - many TRBV11-2 CASSLGPHTDEQYF TGTGCCAGCAGCTTAGGCCCACATACGGACGAGCAGTACTTC
TRBJ2-3 TRBD2 many TRBV7-2 CASSFRLAFSTDTQYF TGTGCCAGCAGCTTTCGACTAGCCTTTAGCACAGATACGCAGTATTTT
TRBJ2-1 TRBD2 many TRBV7-9 CASSLGGLAGVEQFF TGTGCCAGCAGCTTAGGGGGACTAGCGGGAGTTGAGCAGTTCTTC
TRBJ2-5 - many TRBV7-2 CASSHPGHAETQYF TGTGCCAGCAGCCACCCGGGACACGCGGAGACCCAGTACTTC
TRBJ2-5 TRBD2 many TRBV5-8 CASSFGLAEQETQYF TGTGCCAGCAGCTTTGGGCTAGCGGAGCAAGAGACCCAGTACTTC
TRBJ2-1 - - TRBV6-2/TRBV6-3 CASSYFPYNEQFF TGTGCCAGCAGTTACTTCCCCTACAATGAGCAGTTCTTC
TRBJ2-1 TRBD1 many TRBV6-1 CASSSGQGNYNEQFF TGTGCCAGCAGCTCCGGACAGGGGAACTACAATGAGCAGTTCTTC
TRBJ2-7 TRBD1 many TRBV28 CASSPLTGDAYEQYF TGTGCCAGCAGCCCCCTCACAGGGGACGCTTACGAGCAGTACTTC
TRBJ2-7 - - TRBV5-5 CASSQLENNEQYF TGTGCCAGCAGCCAACTAGAAAACAACGAGCAGTACTTC
TRBJ2-7 - once TRBV19 CAGSVRGGEQYF TGTGCCGGTAGTGTCAGGGGCGGCGAGCAGTACTTC
TRBJ2-3 TRBD1 few TRBV6-2/TRBV6-3 CASSPTGSRTDTQYF TGTGCCAGCTCCCCGACAGGGAGTAGGACAGATACGCAGTATTTT
TRBJ2-1 TRBD2 - TRBV5-1 CASSSTLAKGGNEQFF TGCGCCAGCAGCTCTACACTAGCGAAGGGTGGCAATGAGCAGTTCTTC
TRBJ2-1 TRBD1 few TRBV20-1 CSARSTGASYNEQFF TGCAGTGCTAGATCGACAGGGGCGTCCTACAATGAGCAGTTCTTC
TRBJ1-1 - many TRBV6-5 CASSYRGTTEAFF TGTGCCAGCAGTTATCGAGGTACCACTGAAGCTTTCTTT
TRBJ2-7 TRBD1 - TRBV20-1 CSVADRGLFYEQYF TGCAGTGTTGCGGACAGGGGGCTATTCTACGAGCAGTACTTC
TRBJ2-7 - - TRBV5-1 CASSPKTPTALSSYEQYF TGCGCCAGCAGCCCCAAAACACCGACAGCTCTGAGCTCCTACGAGCAGTACTTC
TRBJ2-1 - many TRBV4-2 CASSQDFGGNEQFF TGTGCCAGCAGCCAAGATTTTGGAGGGAATGAGCAGTTCTTC
TRBJ1-3 - - TRBV3-1 CASSRGRNIISSGNTIYF TGTGCCAGCAGCCGAGGGAGGAACATTATCTCCTCTGGAAACACCATATATTTT
TRBJ2-3 TRBD2 - TRBV15 CATSSGTSGADTQYF TGTGCCACCAGCAGCGGGACTAGCGGGGCAGATACGCAGTATTTT
TRBJ1-1 TRBD1 - TRBV5-5 CASSPDRGHINTEAFF TGTGCCAGCAGCCCGGATAGGGGGCATATCAACACTGAAGCTTTCTTT
TRBJ2-7 - many TRBV28 CASKDSNSYEQYF TGTGCCAGCAAGGACAGCAACTCCTACGAGCAGTACTTC
TRBJ2-1 - many TRBV7-2 CASRQGGFNEQFF TGTGCCAGCAGGCAAGGGGGTTTCAATGAGCAGTTCTTC
TRBJ1-1 TRBD1 many TRBV28 CASNVRDRVTEAFF TGTGCCAGCAATGTGAGGGACAGGGTCACTGAAGCTTTCTTT
TRBJ2-3 - few TRBV20-1 CSADSFTQYF TGCAGTGCCGACTCTTTTACGCAGTATTTT
TRBJ1-3 - many TRBV6-5 CASSYGKGRGNTIYF TGTGCCAGCAGTTACGGCAAGGGCAGAGGAAACACCATATATTTT
TRBJ1-1 - many TRBV28 CASSLATEHTEAFF TGTGCCAGCAGTTTAGCGACAGAACACACTGAAGCTTTCTTT
TRBJ2-7 - many TRBV18 CASSHGGGSSEQYF TGTGCCAGCTCACATGGAGGGGGATCTTCCGAGCAGTACTTC
TRBJ2-1 TRBD2 - TRBV6-1 CASRRGLATFNEQFF TGTGCCAGCAGGAGGGGACTAGCAACTTTCAATGAGCAGTTCTTC
TRBJ1-3 - - TRBV6-1 CASRGPNTIYF TGTGCCAGCAGAGGCCCCAACACCATATATTTT
TRBJ2-6 - many TRBV11-2 CASSPQPYSGANVLTF TGTGCCAGCAGCCCCCAACCTTACTCTGGGGCCAACGTCCTGACTTTC
TRBJ2-3 - many TRBV6-5 CASSSDSLQRTDTQYF TGTGCCAGCAGTTCGGACAGCCTCCAGCGTACAGATACGCAGTATTTT
TRBJ2-1 - many TRBV29-1 CSAQVGGREQFF TGCAGCGCCCAGGTCGGCGGTCGTGAGCAGTTCTTC
TRBJ2-1 TRBD2 - TRBV20-1 CSVLADAREQFF TGCAGTGTTCTAGCGGACGCCAGGGAGCAGTTCTTC
TRBJ2-2 - many TRBV30 CAWSRGNTGELFF TGTGCCTGGAGTCGGGGGAACACCGGGGAGCTGTTTTTT
TRBJ1-1 - many TRBV28 CASSSFTEAFF TGTGCCAGCAGTTCGTTCACTGAAGCTTTCTTT